Presented here are 26 T cell receptor beta chains from one specimen sequenced in a study of Graves' ophthalmopathy and Graves' hyperthyroidism. The study amplified TCR beta CDR3 regions using RNA transcripts. A first-round RT-PCR used HTBI primers, followed by a second-round multiplex PCR. TCRdb analysed the multiplex PCR reads with MiXCR anew, one entry per CDR3 protein. Among roughly 400,000 distinct CDR3 sequences listed, around 18% were seen once. Sequenced input: peripheral blood. These receptors were taken from a woman aged 18 to 35 with Graves' ophthalmopathy.

The J gene is TRBJ2-7, the V gene TRBV12-3 or TRBV12-4, with D tentatively TRBD2 (7 bases). V gave up 5 bases and J gave up 7 bases, with 21 bases separating them. This CDR3 is built from 15 residues. CDR3: CASSPGGGRRWEQYF. The CDR3 nucleotides are TGTGCCAGCAGTCCGGGGGGCGGGAGACGGTGGGAGCAGTACTTC.

There are many counts of this clonotype. CDR3 DNA: TGTGCCACCAGCACACCGGGACAGGGAACCAAAAACATTCAGTACTTC. Protein product: CATSTPGQGTKNIQYF. This chain joins TRBV15 and TRBJ2-4; TRBD1 agrees at 9 bases. The germline V gene encodes CDR1 LNHNV and CDR2 YYDKDF (reference sequence). Trimming at V came to 4 bases and at J to 2 bases, leaving 6 bases not matched to a gene. This CDR3 contains 16 residues.

This clonotype appeared many times. The final CDR3 position lacks the conserved phenylalanine or tryptophan, pointing to a likely read error. The V gene is TRBV7-2, the J gene TRBJ1-1; tentatively, D is TRBD1 (5 bases). This CDR3 is built from 12 residues. With 4 bases removed from V and 6 bases from J, the gap between germline ends came to 9 bases. CDR1 is SGHTA, CDR2 FQGNSA, per germline. Here the CDR3 reads CASSSGPPEAFV. Here the CDR3 DNA reads TGTGCCAGCAGCTCGGGACCTCCTGAAGCTTTCGTT.

This clonotype has a count of ten or more. The chain joins TRBV3-1 to TRBJ2-7, with D perhaps matching TRBD1 (6 bases). Between the trimmed V and J ends, which lost 3 bases and 2 bases, there was a span of 11 bases. The CDR3 totals 14 residues. The V gene's germline CDR1 is LGHDT and CDR2 YNNKEL (reference sequence). CDR3 residues: CASSQRGTTYEQYF. CDR3 in DNA: TGTGCCAGCAGCCAGAGGGGGACCACCTACGAGCAGTACTTC.

There are a few counts of this clonotype. The chain links TRBV16 to TRBJ1-1; TRBD1 might be the D (6 bases). This CDR3 has 19 residues. CDR1 and CDR2 (germline): KGHSY, FQNENV. Trimming pared 2 bases from V and 5 bases from J, leaving 27 bases between. CDR3 bases: TGTGCCAGCAGCCAACCCCTTCAGATACCAACAGGGTGGAGGACTGAAGCTTTCTTT. It yields the protein CASSQPLQIPTGWRTEAFF.

This clonotype was counted at least ten times. The chain has TRBV6-2 or TRBV6-3 and TRBJ1-5, with TRBD1 as a possible D gene (5 bases). V was trimmed by 6 bases and J by 6 bases, leaving 12 bases between them. Germline V gene data show CDR1 as MNHEY and CDR2 as SVGEGT. CDR3 length: 13 amino acids. The CDR3 is CASRRLGGQPQHF. DNA of the CDR3: TGTGCCAGCAGGCGCCTCGGGGGTCAGCCCCAGCATTTT.

This clonotype was seen repeatedly, ten times or more. This chain connects TRBV12-3 or TRBV12-4 to TRBJ2-7, with a tentative D call TRBD1 (5 bases). The CDR3 loop spans 15 amino acids. V shed 2 bases and J shed 0 bases, with 11 bases lying between them. The CDR3 DNA reads TGTGCCAGCAGTTTATATCGACAGCACTCCTACGAGCAGTACTTC. Protein: CASSLYRQHSYEQYF.

This clonotype came up many times. The rearrangement links TRBV28 to TRBJ1-1, with D uncertain. The germline V gene has CDR1 MDHEN and CDR2 SYDVKM. Trimming took 5 bases from V and 10 from J, leaving 26 bases between them. The CDR3 consists of 16 residues. The CDR3 spells CASSQNPSTRGKVAFF. The CDR3 DNA follows: TGTGCCAGCAGTCAAAATCCATCGACGCGGGGTAAGGTAGCTTTCTTT. Looking up the rest from reference TRBV28 and TRBJ1-1 gives the full variable domain: DVKVTQSSRYLVKRTGEKVFLECVQDMDHENMFWYRQDPGLGLRLIYFSYDVKMKEKGDIPEGYSVSREKKERFSLILESASTNQTSMYLCASSQNPSTRGKVAFFGQGTRLTVV.

This clonotype appeared many times. DNA of the CDR3: TGCGCCAGCAGCCAAGACACGACCTACGAGCAGTACTTC. This encodes CASSQDTTYEQYF. V gene TRBV4-3 combines with J gene TRBJ2-7; D call uncertain. V gave up 0 bases and J gave up 2 bases, with 5 bases separating them. Germline V CDR1 and CDR2: LGHNA, YSLEER. The CDR3 is 13 residues long.

This clonotype was counted at least ten times. This chain links TRBV6-1 with TRBJ1-5, with D possibly being TRBD1 (5 bases). Trimming stripped 3 bases from V and 6 bases from J, with 9 bases between. The germline gives CDR1 MNHNS, CDR2 SASEGT. The CDR3 runs 13 residues. The CDR3 nucleotides are TGTGCCAGCAGTGACGTGGGGACTCAGCCCCAGCATTTT. Encoded protein: CASSDVGTQPQHF.

The chain has TRBV30 and TRBJ1-1; 8 bases fit TRBD1. The CDR3 covers 13 residues. Germline loops: CDR1 GTSNPN, CDR2 SVGIG (reference sequence). V dropped 4 bases and J dropped 8; count of bases not matched to a gene: 9. The DNA of the CDR3 is TGTGCCTGGACCATACAGGGGGGAAGGGAAGCTTTCTTT. It is translated as CAWTIQGGREAFF.

This clonotype was seen ten or more times. A clone one base away is much larger, so this may be a read error. This rearrangement joins TRBV11-2 to TRBJ2-5; TRBD2 aligns across 14 bases. The V gene end was trimmed by 4 bases and the J gene end by 5 bases; junction bases not matched to a gene: 3. This CDR3 is built from 15 residues. CDR1 and CDR2 (germline): SGHAT, FQNNGV. Here the CDR3 reads CASSSRLAGGETQYF. The CDR3 DNA sequence: TGTGCCAGCAGCTCCAGACTAGCGGGGGGGGAGACCCAGTACTTC.

This clonotype was recorded many times. The rearrangement joins TRBV20-1 to TRBJ2-7; no clear D. The CDR3 is made up of 15 amino acids. From germline, CDR1 is DFQATT and CDR2 SNEGSKA (reference sequence). V dropped 0 bases and J dropped 3 bases, with 15 bases sitting between them. CDR3 region: CSARDIDVPNYEQYF. CDR3 bases: TGCAGTGCTAGAGATATTGACGTACCCAACTACGAGCAGTACTTC.

This clonotype came up many times. The chain recombines TRBV7-2 with TRBJ2-7, with 9 bases lining up with TRBD2. The CDR3 covers 19 residues. From germline, CDR1 is SGHTA and CDR2 FQGNSA. V shed 4 bases and J 0 bases; nucleotides not matched to a gene: 16. The CDR3 here is CASSYTHGLAGSFSYEQYF. The CDR3 bases are TGTGCCAGCAGCTATACCCATGGGCTAGCGGGGAGCTTCTCCTACGAGCAGTACTTC.

The V gene is TRBV7-2, the J gene TRBJ1-2, with D hard to call. Trimming pared 1 base from V and 8 bases from J, leaving 11 bases between. CDR3 length: 13 amino acids. From germline, CDR1 is SGHTA and CDR2 FQGNSA. CDR3 in amino acids: CASSLVESYGYTF. As DNA, the CDR3 is TGTGCCAGCAGCTTAGTAGAGAGCTACGGCTACACCTTC.

This clonotype was seen repeatedly, ten times or more. J is TRBJ2-2 and V is TRBV5-1, with 7 bases matching TRBD1. Germline CDR1 reads SGHRS; CDR2 reads YFSETQ. Losses at the gene ends were 8 bases for V and 3 bases for J; bases not matched to a gene: 10. The length of the CDR3 is 15 residues. In nucleotides, the CDR3 is TGCGCCAGTGGGCCCTACAGGGGTGACACCGGGGAGCTGTTTTTT. It translates to CASGPYRGDTGELFF.

V usage is TRBV7-2 and J usage is TRBJ2-2; 7 bases align to TRBD2. The germline V gene has CDR1 SGHTA and CDR2 FQGNSA. This CDR3 is 16 amino acids long. With 3 bases clipped from V and 2 bases from J, the junction kept 6 bases outside the gene matches. CDR3 nucleotides: TGTGCCAGCAGCTTGCGCGGGACTACAAACACCGGGGAGCTGTTTTTT. Amino acid sequence: CASSLRGTTNTGELFF. Full variable domain (outside the CDR3, taken from reference TRBV7-2 and TRBJ2-2): GAGVSQSPSNKVTEKGKDVELRCDPISGHTALYWYRQSLGQGLEFLIYFQGNSAPDKSGLPSDRFSAERTGGSVSTLTIQRTQQEDSAVYLCASSLRGTTNTGELFFGEGSRLTVL.

The gene calls are TRBV6-2 or TRBV6-3 and TRBJ1-1; D might be TRBD1 (6 bases). The germline CDR1 and CDR2 sequences are MNHEY and SVGEGT. V gave up 7 bases and J gave up 7 bases, with 25 bases separating them. This CDR3 comprises 16 residues. DNA for the CDR3: TGTGCCAGCATGAGTAGTGGGGGCGGCGTGACGGGTGAAGCTTTCTTT. Amino acids: CASMSSGGGVTGEAFF.

This clonotype was seen at least ten times. The chain uses TRBV27 and TRBJ2-7; TRBD1 aligns across 8 bases. This CDR3 has 14 residues. The germline gives CDR1 MNHEY, CDR2 SMNVEV (reference sequence). The ends lost 7 bases at V and 6 bases at J; junction bases unmatched: 11. The CDR3 here is CASNHVQGAREQYF. The CDR3 DNA is TGTGCCAGCAACCACGTCCAGGGGGCGCGCGAGCAGTACTTC.

This clonotype was recorded at least ten times. The chain recombines TRBV25-1 with TRBJ1-2, with D possibly being TRBD1 (5 bases). Germline V lookup: CDR1 MGHDK, CDR2 SYGVNS. This CDR3 is 13 amino acids long. Deletions cut 3 bases from V and 4 bases from J, with 9 bases between. CDR3 bases: TGTGCCAGCAGTGACGACAGCGCCTATGGCTACACCTTC. This codes for CASSDDSAYGYTF.

The chain combines TRBV6-1 with TRBJ2-7; 10 nucleotides align to TRBD2. This CDR3 comprises 14 residues. With 6 bases clipped from V and 1 base from J, the junction kept 3 bases outside the gene matches. Per the germline V gene, CDR1 is MNHNS and CDR2 is SASEGT. DNA of the CDR3: TGTGCCAGCAGAGGACTAGCGGTTTCCTACGAGCAGTACTTC. Translation: CASRGLAVSYEQYF.

The sample holds many counts of this clonotype. The chain joins TRBV12-3 or TRBV12-4 to TRBJ1-6; the D gene is possibly TRBD1 (5 bases). V was trimmed by 7 bases and J by 5 bases, leaving 18 bases between them. CDR3 length: 16 residues. The CDR3 loop is CASTNGHSGDNSPLHF. The CDR3 DNA follows: TGTGCCAGCACCAACGGACACAGCGGCGATAATTCACCCCTCCACTTT.

This clonotype was seen a handful of times. The chain employs TRBV20-1 and TRBJ2-5; a possible D gene is TRBD2 (6 bases). From germline, CDR1 is DFQATT and CDR2 SNEGSKA (reference sequence). The V end was cut by 1 base, the J end by 2 bases, with 11 bases between. This CDR3 contains 14 residues. CDR3 protein: CSARGGLAQETQYF. The CDR3 DNA sequence: TGCAGTGCTAGAGGTGGGCTAGCGCAAGAGACCCAGTACTTC.

This clonotype was seen ten or more times. This chain uses TRBV6-5 with TRBJ1-1; 8 bases match TRBD1. The trim removed 8 bases at V and 3 bases at J, leaving 8 bases unmatched. CDR1 MNHEY and CDR2 SVGAGI come from the germline V gene. This CDR3 has 14 amino acids. CDR3: CASGNRGGYTEAFF. CDR3 sequence (DNA): TGTGCCAGCGGTAACAGGGGGGGATACACTGAAGCTTTCTTT.

In its sample, this clonotype was seen many times. V gene TRBV27 combines with J gene TRBJ1-2; TRBD1 aligns across 7 bases. The CDR3 has 17 amino acids. V shed 5 bases and J 0 bases; nucleotides not matched to a gene: 12. Germline V CDR1 and CDR2: MNHEY, SMNVEV (reference sequence). CDR3 DNA: TGTGCCAGCAGTCCGGGACAGCAATCGTTCGCTAACTATGGCTACACCTTC. This sequence encodes CASSPGQQSFANYGYTF.

This clonotype has ten or more counts. The chain carries TRBV28 and TRBJ1-2, with D unclear. V was pared by 2 bases and J by 7 bases, with 20 bases between. In germline, CDR1 is MDHEN, CDR2 SYDVKM. This CDR3 region has 16 residues. CDR3 protein: CASSLPEDSSSGGYTF. In DNA form, the CDR3 reads TGTGCCAGCAGTTTACCCGAGGACTCCTCGTCGGGTGGCTACACCTTC.